These 30 T cell receptor beta chains originate from one sample sequenced in a study of cytomegalovirus exposure and HLA in healthy donors. PCR involved 60 Vbeta and 13 Jbeta primers. Sequenced by immunoSEQ multiplex PCR; TCRdb stores in-frame clones only, minus some. This table holds some 120,000 clones, 7% to 9.5% found once. The sample consisted of PBMCs. The origin of the receptors is a woman in her 40s in good health and CMV-seropositive.

This chain connects TRBV19 to TRBJ2-7; the D gene is possibly TRBD1 (6 bases). Trimming took 5 bases from V and 2 from J, leaving 16 bases between them. Germline V gene lookup returns CDR1 LNHDA and CDR2 SQIVND (reference sequence). CDR3 length: 15 amino acids. The CDR3 coding sequence is TGTGCCAGTAGTCCCACCTCAGCAGGGGCCTACGAGCAGTACTTC. Protein product: CASSPTSAGAYEQYF.

This clone was counted a few times. This chain uses TRBV5-4 with TRBJ2-1; TRBD1 agrees at 7 bases. J was trimmed by 6 bases and V by 0 bases; bases with no gene match: 6. CDR3 size: 15 residues. Germline lookup yields CDR1 SGHNT and CDR2 YYREEE (reference sequence). The CDR3 bases are TGTGCCAGCAGCTTGGATCCGAGGGGGCTCAATGAGCAGTTCTTC. It yields the protein CASSLDPRGLNEQFF.

This chain links TRBV5-1 with TRBJ1-6, with TRBD1 matching over 9 bases. J was trimmed by 2 bases and V by 5 bases; bases with no gene match: 11. The CDR3 covers 18 residues. The germline V gene has CDR1 SGHRS and CDR2 YFSETQ. The CDR3 nucleotides read TGCGCCAGCAGGTATCGGGACAGGGAGTCTCCCTATAATTCACCCCTCCACTTT. This gives the protein CASRYRDRESPYNSPLHF.

This clone was observed a handful of times. The chain is built from TRBV7-7 and TRBJ2-5; D gene unclear. Trimming stripped 1 base from V and 4 bases from J, with 13 bases between. This CDR3 region has 15 residues. In germline, CDR1 is SSHAT, CDR2 FNYEAQ (reference sequence). This CDR3 is CASSLGSRSGETQYF. Here the CDR3 DNA reads TGTGCCAGCAGCTTAGGGAGCCGTTCGGGAGAGACCCAGTACTTC.

The genes are TRBV9 and TRBJ2-7, with 9 nucleotides matching TRBD1. CDR1 is SGDLS and CDR2 is YYNGEE in the germline V gene. This CDR3 has 16 amino acids. V lost 2 bases, J lost 6 bases, and 12 bases stayed unmatched. For the CDR3, the DNA is TGTGCCAGCAGCGTCCTTCCGGGACAGGGACTCTTCGAGCAGTACTTC. Its translation: CASSVLPGQGLFEQYF.

V is TRBV6-6 and J is TRBJ1-2; D is uncertain. Germline CDR1 MNHNY, CDR2 SVGAGI (reference sequence). V lost 5 bases, J lost 3 bases, and 10 bases lay in between. This CDR3 is built from 13 residues. CDR3 bases: TGTGCCAGCAGTGACCCCGGGGACTATGGCTACACCTTC. Amino acids: CASSDPGDYGYTF.

This chain connects TRBV25-1 to TRBJ2-3; D ambiguous. V shed 5 bases and J shed 2 bases, with 14 bases lying between them. Looked up from germline, CDR1 is MGHDK and CDR2 is SYGVNS. The CDR3 is 15 residues long. The CDR3 bases are TGTGCCAGCAGTTCCCGACATCGGTACACAGATACGCAGTATTTT. This gives the protein CASSSRHRYTDTQYF. Full variable domain (outside the CDR3, taken from reference TRBV25-1 and TRBJ2-3): EADIYQTPRYLVIGTGKKITLECSQTMGHDKMYWYQQDPGMELHLIHYSYGVNSTEKGDLSSESTVSRIRTEHFPLTLESARPSHTSQYLCASSSRHRYTDTQYFGPGTRLTVL.

In its sample, this clone was seen a few times. The V and J genes are TRBV2 and TRBJ2-7, with D perhaps TRBD2 (7 bases). From germline, CDR1 is SNHLY and CDR2 FYNNEI. Trimming left V 2 bases short and J 9 bases short, with 17 bases between. This CDR3 is 14 amino acids long. Written as DNA, the CDR3 is TGTGCCAGCAGTGAAAGGGGGAGGGGTTCCGGGCAGTACTTC. Encoded protein: CASSERGRGSGQYF. Together with reference TRBV2 and TRBJ2-7, the CDR3 gives the full variable domain: EPEVTQTPSHQVTQMGQEVILRCVPISNHLYFYWYRQILGQKVEFLVSFYNNEISEKSEIFDDQFSVERPDGSNFTLKIRSTKLEDSAMYFCASSERGRGSGQYFGPGTRLTVT.

This clone has just one count. The rearrangement uses TRBV5-1 and TRBJ2-1, with TRBD2 matching over 11 bases. Per germline, CDR1 SGHRS and CDR2 YFSETQ. V shed 2 bases, J shed 8 bases, and the junction held 12 bases outside the gene matches. This CDR3 region has 17 residues. CDR3 coding DNA: TGCGCCAGCAGCTTCTCCCCTAGCGGGGGGTTGTGGTATGAGCAGTTCTTC. This translates into CASSFSPSGGLWYEQFF.

This clone was detected only a few times. The chain is built from TRBV27 and TRBJ2-5, with D possibly being TRBD1 (5 bases). The CDR3 sequence is 16 residues long. Germline lookup yields CDR1 MNHEY and CDR2 SMNVEV (reference sequence). Trimming cost V 5 bases and J 2 bases, with 18 bases left between them. CDR3 in amino acids: CASSERRRAGQETQYF. DNA of the CDR3: TGTGCCAGCAGTGAACGGCGCAGGGCTGGTCAAGAGACCCAGTACTTC.

The sample holds a few counts of this clone. The chain uses TRBV4-1 and TRBJ2-1; possibly TRBD2 for D (6 bases). Trimming took off 0 bases at V and 2 bases at J, with 8 bases between the two ends. This CDR3 has 15 amino acids. Germline CDR1 is MGHRA and CDR2 is YSYEKL. CDR3 sequence: CASSQDGGAYNEQFF. Written as DNA, the CDR3 is TGCGCCAGCAGCCAAGACGGAGGGGCCTACAATGAGCAGTTCTTC.

This clone was detected only a few times. The rearrangement joins TRBV7-9 to TRBJ2-7; TRBD2 matches at 7 bases. CDR3 length: 13 residues. Germline assignment: CDR1 SEHNR and CDR2 FQNEAQ (reference sequence). Trimming at V came to 7 bases and at J to 5 bases, leaving 8 bases not matched to a gene. Written as DNA, the CDR3 is TGTGCCAGCACCCAGGGAGGGGTTGACGAGCAGTACTTC. Amino acids: CASTQGGVDEQYF.

This chain connects TRBV27 to TRBJ1-4; the match to TRBD1 covers 8 bases. CDR3 size: 14 residues. The germline V gene has CDR1 MNHEY and CDR2 SMNVEV (reference sequence). The trim removed 5 bases at V and 11 bases at J, leaving 10 bases unmatched. DNA of the CDR3: TGTGCCAGCAGTCCGACAGGGGCCATTTGGAAACTGTTTTTT. Translation: CASSPTGAIWKLFF. The whole variable domain, remainder taken from reference TRBV27 and TRBJ1-4, is EAQVTQNPRYLITVTGKKLTVTCSQNMNHEYMSWYRQDPGLGLRQIYYSMNVEVTDKGDVPEGYKVSRKEKRNFPLILESPSPNQTSLYFCASSPTGAIWKLFFGSGTQLSVL.

This clone turned up a few times. The rearrangement links TRBV7-3 to TRBJ2-2, with D perhaps TRBD1 (5 bases). The CDR3 consists of 15 residues. Between the trimmed V and J ends, which lost 1 base and 3 bases, there was a span of 9 bases. Germline loops: CDR1 SGHTA, CDR2 FQGTGA. The CDR3 DNA sequence: TGTGCCAGCAGCTTAAATATCAGGGACACCGGGGAGCTGTTTTTT. Translated: CASSLNIRDTGELFF.

A few counts support this clone. The chain recombines TRBV4-2 with TRBJ2-3; 10 nucleotides agree with TRBD2. Germline trimming cut 0 bases from V and 5 bases from J; bases unmatched to any gene: 8. CDR1 is LGHNA and CDR2 is YNFKEQ in the germline V gene. The CDR3 contains 17 residues. The CDR3 loop is CASSQDAAGGQKDTQYF. In DNA, the CDR3 is TGTGCCAGCAGCCAAGATGCAGCGGGGGGGCAGAAAGATACGCAGTATTTT.

This clone was picked up a small number of times. The chain links TRBV29-1 to TRBJ1-3; D remains ambiguous. The V end lost 0 bases, the J end lost 5 bases, and 20 bases lay between the germline ends. The CDR3 covers 17 residues. Germline-derived CDR1 and CDR2 are SQVTM and ANQGSEA. CDR3 amino acids: CSVEEAARNSGRNTIYF. The CDR3 DNA reads TGCAGCGTTGAAGAAGCGGCGAGGAATTCGGGTAGAAACACCATATATTTT. Complete variable domain (other parts from reference TRBV29-1 and TRBJ1-3): SAVISQKPSRDICQRGTSLTIQCQVDSQVTMMFWYRQQPGQSLTLIATANQGSEATYESGFVIDKFPISRPNLTFSTLTVSNMSPEDSSIYLCSVEEAARNSGRNTIYFGEGSWLTVV.

The CDR3 is CATWTSGGASYEQYF. CDR3 DNA: TGTGCCACCTGGACTAGCGGGGGGGCATCCTACGAGCAGTACTTC. The chain recombines TRBV6-1 with TRBJ2-7, with 15 bases lining up with TRBD2. The CDR3 has 15 residues. Losses at the gene ends were 10 bases for V and 1 base for J; bases not matched to a gene: 5. Germline V gene lookup returns CDR1 MNHNS and CDR2 SASEGT.

The chain joins TRBV28 to TRBJ1-4; perhaps TRBD1 as D (5 bases). The germline CDR1 and CDR2 sequences are MDHEN and SYDVKM. Trimming left V 3 bases short and J 8 bases short, with 13 bases between. This CDR3 is 14 amino acids long. The CDR3 spells CASSFGGGEEKLFF. The CDR3 region has the DNA TGTGCCAGCAGTTTCGGGGGTGGGGAGGAAAAACTGTTTTTT.

A few counts support this clone. The rearrangement joins TRBV11-2 to TRBJ1-1; D remains ambiguous. The CDR3 length is 13 residues. Trimming took off 5 bases at V and 3 bases at J, with 10 bases between the two ends. Germline values: CDR1 SGHAT, CDR2 FQNNGV. The CDR3 sequence is CASSLGMDTEAFF. CDR3 coding DNA: TGTGCCAGCAGCCTCGGGATGGACACTGAAGCTTTCTTT.

There are a few counts of this clone. V usage is TRBV19 and J usage is TRBJ1-1, with 7 bases matching TRBD1. This CDR3 spans 13 amino acids. The germline V gene has CDR1 LNHDA and CDR2 SQIVND (reference sequence). The V gene end was trimmed by 8 bases and the J gene end by 5 bases; junction bases not matched to a gene: 8. CDR3 sequence (DNA): TGTGCCAGTCACATTCGACAGGGAACTGAAGCTTTCTTT. The encoded protein is CASHIRQGTEAFF.

In this sample, this clone turned up a few times. The rearrangement uses TRBV7-6 and TRBJ1-6, with TRBD1 identical over 7 bases. V lost 3 bases, J lost 6 bases, and 5 bases stayed unmatched. The length of the CDR3 is 15 residues. Germline assignment: CDR1 SGHVS and CDR2 FNYEAQ. CDR3 in DNA: TGTGCCAGCAGCTTGGGATACAGGGGTAATTCACCCCTCCACTTT. It codes for CASSLGYRGNSPLHF. The full variable domain, completed using reference TRBV7-6 and TRBJ1-6, is GAGVSQSPRYKVTKRGQDVALRCDPISGHVSLYWYRQALGQGPEFLTYFNYEAQQDKSGLPNDRFSAERPEGSISTLTIQRTEQRDSAMYRCASSLGYRGNSPLHFGNGTRLTVT.

This clone turned up a few times. A read error may account for a junction end that differs from germline. The rearrangement joins TRBV28 to TRBJ1-6; D perhaps matches TRBD1 (6 bases). The CDR3 sequence is 12 residues long. The germline gives CDR1 MDHEN, CDR2 SYDVKM. Written as DNA, the CDR3 is TGTGCCAGCAGTTTAGTGGGGGCTCACCCTAACTTT. Translating it yields CASSLVGAHPNF.

The V and J genes are TRBV9 and TRBJ1-1; D is possibly TRBD1 (6 bases). This CDR3 has 17 residues. Trimming left V 0 bases short and J 6 bases short, with 21 bases between. Germline V lookup: CDR1 SGDLS, CDR2 YYNGEE. In DNA form, the CDR3 reads TGTGCCAGCAGCGTAGACCCCTGGGGGCGTGAGGGTGCTGAAGCTTTCTTT. Translating gives CASSVDPWGREGAEAFF.

The rearrangement links TRBV14 to TRBJ2-3, with a possible D match to TRBD2 (6 bases). Germline V gives CDR1 SGHDN, CDR2 FVKESK. This CDR3 region has 12 residues. V was clipped by 8 bases and J by 11 bases, with 17 bases between them. In DNA form, the CDR3 reads TGTGCCAGCGGGGACTCCCGAGTGGGGCAGTATTTT. Its translation: CASGDSRVGQYF.

This clone was seen ten or more times. As DNA, the CDR3 is TGTGCCATCAGTGGGGACAACCCTACTAGAGCTAACTATGGCTACACCTTC. It specifies CAISGDNPTRANYGYTF. The chain uses TRBV10-3 and TRBJ1-2; D may be TRBD1 (6 bases). Trimming took 4 bases from V and 0 from J, leaving 18 bases between them. This CDR3 is built from 17 residues. Per germline, CDR1 ENHRY and CDR2 SYGVKD.

The V call is TRBV27, the J call TRBJ2-7, with 12 bases matching TRBD1. Germline lookup yields CDR1 MNHEY and CDR2 SMNVEV (reference sequence). The CDR3 contains 15 residues. V lost 5 bases to trimming and J lost 4 bases; unmatched junction nucleotides: 6. The CDR3, as DNA: TGTGCCAGCAGTACTCCGGGACAGGGGGCTTACGAGCAGTACTTC. It translates to CASSTPGQGAYEQYF.

This chain links TRBV25-1 with TRBJ1-5; tentatively, D is TRBD1 (6 bases). The germline CDR1 and CDR2 sequences are MGHDK and SYGVNS. V lost 6 bases to trimming and J lost 5 bases, with 14 bases between them. The CDR3 covers 14 residues. The CDR3 DNA is TGTGCCAGCAGGGGCCAGGGGAACGATCAGCCCCAGCATTTT. Translation: CASRGQGNDQPQHF.

This clone was found a few times. The CDR3 nucleotides are TGTGCCAGCAGCTTAACCCCAGGGCTGGATGAGCAGTTCTTC. It codes for CASSLTPGLDEQFF. V gene TRBV7-6 combines with J gene TRBJ2-1; weak D call: TRBD1 (5 bases). The germline gives CDR1 SGHVS, CDR2 FNYEAQ. V lost 2 bases and J 8 bases, leaving 13 bases between the germline ends. CDR3 length: 14 residues.

The rearrangement joins TRBV4-1 to TRBJ2-7; D might be TRBD2 (6 bases). V lost 1 base and J lost 3, with 13 bases in between. The CDR3 covers 15 residues. In germline, CDR1 is MGHRA, CDR2 YSYEKL. This chain's CDR3 is CASSQAPGDLYEQYF. In DNA form, the CDR3 reads TGCGCCAGCAGCCAAGCACCGGGGGACCTCTACGAGCAGTACTTC.

This clone was observed a handful of times. The chain links TRBV18 to TRBJ1-2, with 9 nucleotides matching TRBD1. The CDR3 contains 16 residues. Germline V CDR1 and CDR2: KGHSH, LQKENI. V was clipped by 3 bases and J by 4 bases; unmatched bases: 9. CDR3 residues: CASSPQTGQGSYGYTF. The CDR3 DNA follows: TGTGCCAGCTCACCTCAGACCGGACAGGGGTCCTATGGCTACACCTTC.